The next 17 T cell receptor beta chains were all read from a single sample in a study of T cells after posttransplantation cyclophosphamide. Assay used: immunoSEQ multiplex PCR; TCRdb lists only in-frame clones, some missing. The table lists 10,000 to 15,000 clones, no singletons, with roughly 25% in the top ten. A marrow graft followed busulfan-fludarabine conditioning, with cyclophosphamide on days +3 and +4. This material consisted of PBMCs, taken after allogeneic stem cell transplant with posttransplant cyclophosphamide. The receptors come from a female patient in her forties or fifties who received an allogeneic stem cell transplant from an unrelated donor, was CMV-positive, and had acute GVHD only. Part of the T cell pool may stem from the graft donor.

Many counts were recorded for this clone. The gene calls are TRBV5-3 and TRBJ2-2, with TRBD2 matching 7 bases. TRBV5-3 is flagged as an ORF with uncertain function. The J segment lost 4 bases and the V segment lost 4 bases, leaving 7 bases of the junction unmatched. This CDR3 spans 15 amino acids. The CDR3 DNA follows: TGTGCCAGAAGCGAACCGGGACTACTCACCGGGGAGCTGTTTTTT. Encoded protein: CARSEPGLLTGELFF.

The chain combines TRBV9 with TRBJ2-1; 10 bases fit TRBD2. This CDR3 spans 15 amino acids. V was clipped by 4 bases and J by 4 bases; unmatched bases: 5. CDR1 SGDLS and CDR2 YYNGEE come from the germline V gene. The CDR3 here is CASSPRLAGYNEQFF. The CDR3 DNA follows: TGTGCCAGCAGCCCCAGACTAGCGGGTTACAATGAGCAGTTCTTC.

This clone was detected many times. The rearrangement links TRBV27 to TRBJ2-5, with D possibly TRBD2 on 7 matching bases. In germline, CDR1 is MNHEY, CDR2 SMNVEV (reference sequence). Trimming took off 3 bases at V and 5 bases at J, with 13 bases between the two ends. The CDR3 sequence is 14 residues long. CDR3 region: CASSFAGAGETQYF. The CDR3 DNA reads TGTGCCAGCAGTTTCGCGGGGGCGGGGGAGACCCAGTACTTC.

The chain has TRBV19 and TRBJ2-7, with 9 bases identical to TRBD2. J was trimmed by 5 bases and V by 7 bases; bases with no gene match: 9. The CDR3 extends over 14 amino acids. CDR1 is LNHDA, CDR2 SQIVND, per germline (reference sequence). This chain's CDR3 is CASTNSGRSHEQYF. The CDR3 DNA sequence: TGTGCCAGTACTAACAGCGGGAGGTCCCACGAGCAGTACTTC.

This clone has a count of ten or more. V usage is TRBV27 and J usage is TRBJ2-7, with 10 bases aligning to TRBD1. Germline V lookup: CDR1 MNHEY, CDR2 SMNVEV (reference sequence). CDR3 length: 14 residues. V lost 6 bases and J lost 7; bases outside the gene matches: 9. The CDR3 DNA follows: TGTGCCAGCAGACCCGGGACAGGGGAGGGGGAGCAGTACGTC. Translation gives CASRPGTGEGEQYV.

This clone was found many times. The chain couples TRBV5-6 to TRBJ1-3; D uncertain. The CDR3 totals 13 residues. The V and J ends lost 2 bases and 2 bases respectively, with 5 bases between them. Germline V lookup: CDR1 SGHDT, CDR2 YYEEEE. Written as DNA, the CDR3 is TGTGCCAGCAGCTTCGGTACTGGAAACACCATATATTTT. Translated, it gives CASSFGTGNTIYF.

There are many counts of this clone. V gene TRBV29-1 combines with J gene TRBJ1-3, with D possibly TRBD1 on 5 matching bases. This CDR3 has 13 amino acids. Trimming removed 7 bases at V and 4 bases at J, with 14 bases between. From germline, CDR1 is SQVTM and CDR2 ANQGSEA. This CDR3 is CSARKGIGNTIYF. CDR3 DNA sequence: TGCAGCGCCCGGAAGGGGATCGGAAACACCATATATTTT.

At least ten counts were recorded for this clone. The gene calls are TRBV28 and TRBJ2-1, with TRBD2 identical over 8 bases. Germline values: CDR1 MDHEN, CDR2 SYDVKM. The CDR3 totals 15 residues. Losses at the gene ends were 5 bases for V and 2 bases for J; bases not matched to a gene: 5. The CDR3 sequence: CASSLPGGAYNEQFF. The CDR3 nucleotides read TGTGCCAGCAGTCTCCCCGGGGGGGCCTACAATGAGCAGTTCTTC. Based on the CDR3 plus reference TRBV28 and TRBJ2-1, the full variable domain is DVKVTQSSRYLVKRTGEKVFLECVQDMDHENMFWYRQDPGLGLRLIYFSYDVKMKEKGDIPEGYSVSREKKERFSLILESASTNQTSMYLCASSLPGGAYNEQFFGPGTRLTVL.

This clone has a count of ten or more. The chain recombines TRBV5-1 with TRBJ2-3; tentative D call: TRBD2 (6 bases). The ends were cut back, 3 bases at V and 3 bases at J, with 11 bases in the middle. In germline, CDR1 is SGHRS, CDR2 YFSETQ. The CDR3 has 14 amino acids. CDR3 DNA: TGCGCCAGCAGCTCGGAGGGTATAACAGATACGCAGTATTTT. It translates to CASSSEGITDTQYF.

This clone has at least ten counts. The CDR3 loop is CASSLGLQDTQYF. DNA of the CDR3: TGTGCCAGCAGCTTAGGGTTGCAGGATACGCAGTATTTT. The rearrangement links TRBV7-8 to TRBJ2-3; D gene ambiguous. This CDR3 is 13 amino acids long. Germline V gives CDR1 SGHVS, CDR2 FQNEAQ. V was trimmed by 1 base and J by 6 bases, leaving 8 bases between them. The full variable domain, completed using reference TRBV7-8 and TRBJ2-3, is GAGVSQSPRYKVAKRGQDVALRCDPISGHVSLFWYQQALGQGPEFLTYFQNEAQLDKSGLPSDRFFAERPEGSVSTLKIQRTQQEDSAVYLCASSLGLQDTQYFGPGTRLTVL.

This clone appeared a few times. The chain uses TRBV2 and TRBJ2-1; D is unclear. Germline loops: CDR1 SNHLY, CDR2 FYNNEI. The CDR3 has 14 residues. V gave up 3 bases and J gave up 1 base, with 7 bases separating them. The CDR3 bases are TGTGCCAGCAGTGAGACAATATCCTACAATGAGCAGTTCTTC. Translated: CASSETISYNEQFF.

In this sample, this clone turned up many times. The chain is built from TRBV28 and TRBJ2-1, with D maybe TRBD1 (5 bases). The CDR3 has 15 amino acids. Trimming cost V 6 bases and J 4 bases, with 16 bases left between them. Germline loops: CDR1 MDHEN, CDR2 SYDVKM. CDR3 protein: CASSLGVAGYNEQFF. CDR3 nucleotides: TGTGCCAGCAGCCTAGGGGTCGCCGGATACAATGAGCAGTTCTTC.

The gene calls are TRBV30 and TRBJ2-3; no clear D gene. V shed 0 bases and J shed 0 bases, with 13 bases lying between them. CDR1 is GTSNPN and CDR2 is SVGIG in the germline V gene (reference sequence). The CDR3 runs to 16 residues. CDR3 DNA: TGTGCCTGGAGTGTAAGCTTTGCGTATAGCACAGATACGCAGTATTTT. It is translated as CAWSVSFAYSTDTQYF.

The sample holds a few counts of this clone. The gene calls are TRBV7-9 and TRBJ2-7; 7 bases are shared with TRBD1. The ends lost 4 bases at V and 2 bases at J; junction bases unmatched: 11. Germline values: CDR1 SEHNR, CDR2 FQNEAQ (reference sequence). CDR3 length: 16 residues. The chain's CDR3 is CASSSSLGGAPYEQYV. DNA of the CDR3: TGTGCCAGCAGCTCGAGTTTAGGGGGCGCCCCCTACGAGCAGTACGTC.

This clone was counted at least ten times. This rearrangement joins TRBV7-3 to TRBJ2-3; 8 bases fit TRBD1. V shed 4 bases and J 1 base; nucleotides not matched to a gene: 1. The CDR3 is 14 residues long. Per germline, CDR1 SGHTA and CDR2 FQGTGA. The CDR3 sequence is CASSSGQGTDTQYF. The CDR3 DNA is TGTGCCAGCAGCTCGGGACAGGGCACAGATACGCAGTATTTT.

The table lists this clone with many counts. This rearrangement joins TRBV5-4 to TRBJ2-7, with TRBD2 identical over 7 bases. The V gene's germline CDR1 is SGHNT and CDR2 YYREEE (reference sequence). The CDR3 runs 16 residues. V dropped 4 bases and J dropped 6; count of bases not matched to a gene: 16. DNA of the CDR3: TGTGCCAGCAGCCGCGAAGCTAGCGGCCCTCGGGGCGAGCAGTACTTC. Protein product: CASSREASGPRGEQYF.

The chain recombines TRBV19 with TRBJ1-4; 7 bases fit TRBD1. The germline CDR1 and CDR2 sequences are LNHDA and SQIVND (reference sequence). Losses at the gene ends were 7 bases for V and 1 base for J; bases not matched to a gene: 6. The length of the CDR3 is 15 residues. The CDR3 DNA is TGTGCCAGTACCCCGACAGGGAGAACTAATGAAAAACTGTTTTTT. Amino acids: CASTPTGRTNEKLFF.